Following are 24 T cell receptor beta chains from one sample sequenced in a study of CD8 T cells in Susac syndrome. Reverse transcription of about 0.45 to 1 ug RNA was performed with random hexamers. TCRdb re-called the immunoSEQ multiplex PCR reads through MiXCR, storing one row per CDR3 protein. The table shows roughly 120,000 distinct CDR3 sequences, with 85% to 95% occurring only once. The source material was CD8+ T cells from PBMCs. These receptors all stem from a human donor with multiple sclerosis.

The rearrangement joins TRBV29-1 to TRBJ2-5; maybe TRBD1 (5 bases). Per the germline V gene, CDR1 is SQVTM and CDR2 is ANQGSEA. With 2 bases removed from V and 2 bases from J, the gap between germline ends came to 15 bases. The CDR3 covers 15 residues. CDR3 protein: CSVERVTDEQETQYF. The CDR3 bases are TGCAGCGTTGAAAGGGTGACAGATGAACAAGAGACCCAGTACTTC.

The chain combines TRBV5-4 with TRBJ2-3; 10 bases fit TRBD2. Losses at the gene ends were 7 bases for V and 4 bases for J; bases not matched to a gene: 9. In germline, CDR1 is SGHNT, CDR2 YYREEE (reference sequence). The CDR3 has 15 amino acids. The CDR3 is CASEESGGAPDTQYF. DNA of the CDR3: TGTGCCAGCGAGGAAAGCGGGGGGGCCCCAGATACGCAGTATTTT.

CDR3 nucleotides: TGTGCCAGCAGCGCAGGCCCCGGAGGAAAGCCCCAGCATTTT. It specifies CASSAGPGGKPQHF. This chain connects TRBV13 to TRBJ1-5; D gene ambiguous. The CDR3 runs 14 residues. Germline V gene sequence: CDR1 PRHDT, CDR2 FYEKMQ (reference sequence). V shed 5 bases and J shed 8 bases, with 16 bases lying between them.

V and J are TRBV29-1 and TRBJ2-7, with TRBD2 matching 8 bases. The CDR3 has 11 amino acids. V shed 0 bases and J 13 bases; nucleotides not matched to a gene: 5. Germline CDR1 reads SQVTM; CDR2 reads ANQGSEA. CDR3 DNA: TGCAGCGTTGAAGATCGGGGGGGTAGATACTTC. It is translated as CSVEDRGGRYF.

The chain couples TRBV9 to TRBJ1-6, with D perhaps TRBD1 (5 bases). There are 17 residues in the CDR3. Trimming left V 4 bases short and J 1 base short, with 15 bases between. The germline CDR1 and CDR2 sequences are SGDLS and YYNGEE. CDR3 loop: CASSHKTDSSYNSPLHF. CDR3 nucleotides: TGTGCCAGCAGCCATAAGACAGATTCGTCCTATAATTCACCCCTCCACTTT.

The CDR3 DNA reads TGTGCCAGCAGCCGACAACGGACAGGGCCCTTAGAGCCCCAGCATTTT. This codes for CASSRQRTGPLEPQHF. The chain carries TRBV7-9 and TRBJ1-5, with 8 bases that match TRBD1. CDR3 length equals 16 residues. The ends lost 5 bases at V and 8 bases at J; junction bases unmatched: 14. Germline V gene sequence: CDR1 SEHNR, CDR2 FQNEAQ (reference sequence). Full variable domain (remainder filled in from reference TRBV7-9 and TRBJ1-5): DTGVSQNPRHKITKRGQNVTFRCDPISEHNRLYWYRQTLGQGPEFLTYFQNEAQLEKSRLLSDRFSAERPKGSFSTLEIQRTEQGDSAMYLCASSRQRTGPLEPQHFGDGTRLSIL.

This chain connects TRBV7-9 to TRBJ2-7; TRBD2 matches 12 bases. From germline, CDR1 is SEHNR and CDR2 FQNEAQ (reference sequence). CDR3 length: 17 amino acids. V dropped 4 bases and J dropped 1; count of bases not matched to a gene: 8. The CDR3 is CASSSPTSGGTSYEQYF. The CDR3, as DNA: TGTGCCAGCAGCTCACCGACTAGCGGGGGCACATCCTACGAGCAGTACTTC.

V gene TRBV27 combines with J gene TRBJ1-2; a weak D match, TRBD1 (6 bases). CDR3 size: 13 residues. Trimming stripped 6 bases from V and 3 bases from J, with 11 bases between. In germline, CDR1 is MNHEY, CDR2 SMNVEV (reference sequence). The CDR3 here is CASRAQGDYGYTF. CDR3 bases: TGTGCCAGCAGAGCACAGGGTGACTATGGCTACACCTTC.

The rearrangement uses TRBV7-9 and TRBJ1-2; no firm D call. V shed 1 base and J shed 4 bases, with 10 bases lying between them. The CDR3 totals 14 residues. The V gene's germline CDR1 is SEHNR and CDR2 FQNEAQ (reference sequence). CDR3 sequence: CASSLGAATYGYTF. DNA of the CDR3: TGTGCCAGCAGCTTAGGCGCAGCCACCTATGGCTACACCTTC.

The chain uses TRBV12-5 and TRBJ2-5; possible D gene TRBD2, 6 bases. Trimming cost V 0 bases and J 5 bases, with 19 bases left between them. The CDR3 spans 17 residues. Looked up from germline, CDR1 is LGHNT and CDR2 is FRNRAP. Here the CDR3 DNA reads TGTGCTAGTGGTTTGGTAGGGACTGGGATTGCGTCTGAGACCCAGTACTTC. Its protein is CASGLVGTGIASETQYF.

The chain recombines TRBV20-1 with TRBJ1-1; D ambiguous. This CDR3 comprises 15 residues. Trimming shortened V by 0 bases and J by 5 bases, and 16 bases separated the two germline ends. Germline-derived CDR1 and CDR2 are DFQATT and SNEGSKA (reference sequence). The CDR3: CSARDRGGSGTEAFF. The CDR3 DNA follows: TGCAGTGCTAGAGATCGGGGAGGGTCCGGGACTGAAGCTTTCTTT.

The chain joins TRBV9 to TRBJ2-1; D uncertain. Germline V gene data show CDR1 as SGDLS and CDR2 as YYNGEE. The CDR3 runs 12 residues. V was cut by 4 bases and J by 5 bases, with 7 bases left in between. DNA for the CDR3: TGTGCCAGCAGCCCCGAGGACAATGAGCAGTTCTTC. It translates to CASSPEDNEQFF.

V usage is TRBV14 and J usage is TRBJ1-2, with TRBD1 identical over 7 bases. This CDR3 has 14 amino acids. The ends lost 5 bases at V and 3 bases at J; junction bases unmatched: 6. Germline V gene data show CDR1 as SGHDN and CDR2 as FVKESK. The CDR3 loop reads CASSSPGTDYGYTF. The CDR3 DNA follows: TGTGCCAGCAGCTCCCCCGGGACAGACTATGGCTACACCTTC.

The CDR3 sequence is CASSEALATTHTQYF. In nucleotides, the CDR3 is TGTGCCAGCAGTGAAGCACTAGCGACTACGCATACGCAGTATTTT. J is TRBJ2-3 and V is TRBV2; 7 bases fit TRBD2. The CDR3 covers 15 residues. V trimming: 0 bases; J trimming: 7 bases; junction bases outside the gene matches: 7. The germline V gene encodes CDR1 SNHLY and CDR2 FYNNEI.

V is TRBV5-6 and J is TRBJ2-3, with 9 bases identical to TRBD2. CDR1 and CDR2 from the germline V gene are SGHDT and YYEEEE. J gave up 2 bases and V 4 bases, and 5 bases lay outside the gene matches. The CDR3 loop spans 15 amino acids. The CDR3 DNA sequence: TGTGCCAGCAGCCCGGGACTAGCAGACACAGATACGCAGTATTTT. This encodes CASSPGLADTDTQYF.

This clonotype was picked up one time. The CDR3 sequence: CASSEAARPYEQYV. For the CDR3, the DNA is TGTGCCAGCAGTGAAGCGGCACGGCCCTACGAGCAGTACGTC. This rearrangement joins TRBV6-1 to TRBJ2-7; D uncertain. CDR1 is MNHNS and CDR2 is SASEGT in the germline V gene. V was trimmed by 0 bases and J by 2 bases, leaving 8 bases between them. CDR3 length: 14 residues.

The chain is built from TRBV4-1 and TRBJ1-5; D unclear. The CDR3 extends over 17 amino acids. V was pared by 0 bases and J by 0 bases, with 12 bases between. Germline V CDR1 and CDR2: MGHRA, YSYEKL. CDR3 sequence (DNA): TGCGCCAGCAGCCAAGAACTGGCAGCATATAGCAATCAGCCCCAGCATTTT. Translating it yields CASSQELAAYSNQPQHF.

J is TRBJ1-1 and V is TRBV28; TRBD1 agrees at 10 bases. The CDR3 consists of 16 residues. Germline V gene sequence: CDR1 MDHEN, CDR2 SYDVKM. Germline trimming cut 7 bases from V and 2 bases from J; bases unmatched to any gene: 10. CDR3 coding DNA: TGTGCCAGCACCCTAGACTGGGACAGGGGTAACACTGAAGCTTTCTTT. The encoded protein is CASTLDWDRGNTEAFF.

The rearrangement links TRBV10-2 to TRBJ2-1; D unclear. V was clipped by 1 base and J by 0 bases, with 1 base between them. Germline assignment: CDR1 WSHSY and CDR2 SAAADI. CDR3 length: 13 amino acids. The CDR3 reads CASSEYSYNEQFF. The CDR3 coding sequence is TGCGCCAGCAGTGAGTACTCCTACAATGAGCAGTTCTTC.

The chain links TRBV6-1 to TRBJ2-1; D is ambiguous. V lost 7 bases and J 4 bases, leaving 8 bases between the germline ends. This CDR3 contains 12 residues. Germline V CDR1 and CDR2: MNHNS, SASEGT. The chain's CDR3 is CASTHRYNEQFF. The CDR3, as DNA: TGTGCCAGCACCCACAGATACAATGAGCAGTTCTTC.

This clonotype appeared a single time. V is TRBV20-1 and J is TRBJ1-2; TRBD1 matches 12 bases. This CDR3 spans 19 amino acids. Germline V gives CDR1 DFQATT, CDR2 SNEGSKA (reference sequence). V shed 0 bases, J shed 4 bases, and the junction held 15 bases outside the gene matches. This chain's CDR3 is CSARDLTGDRGPDVYGYTF. The CDR3 coding sequence is TGCAGTGCTAGAGATTTGACAGGGGACAGGGGGCCCGACGTCTATGGCTACACCTTC.

The rearrangement links TRBV7-8 to TRBJ1-5; weak D call: TRBD1 (6 bases). Trimming shortened V by 2 bases and J by 2 bases, and 19 bases separated the two germline ends. From germline, CDR1 is SGHVS and CDR2 FQNEAQ. The CDR3 length is 18 residues. The CDR3 DNA reads as TGTGCCAGCAGCTTATTTAGGGGCCGGGCAGGGGGCAATCAGCCCCAGCATTTT. As protein: CASSLFRGRAGGNQPQHF.

This chain links TRBV10-3 with TRBJ2-7, with D possibly matching TRBD1 (5 bases). This CDR3 is built from 12 residues. The V end was cut by 8 bases, the J end by 1 base, with 9 bases between. Looked up from germline, CDR1 is ENHRY and CDR2 is SYGVKD. In DNA, the CDR3 is TGTGCCATCGGGTCAGGGTCCTACGAGCAGTACTTC. Its translation: CAIGSGSYEQYF.

The chain links TRBV7-9 to TRBJ1-2, with D hard to call. Looked up from germline, CDR1 is SEHNR and CDR2 is FQNEAQ (reference sequence). CDR3 length: 15 residues. Trimming took off 0 bases at V and 7 bases at J, with 15 bases between the two ends. CDR3 in amino acids: CASSLALRGPRGYTF. The CDR3 DNA reads as TGTGCCAGCAGCTTAGCCCTTAGAGGGCCGCGTGGCTACACCTTC.